Shown below are 21 T cell receptor beta chains from a single sample sequenced in a study of cytomegalovirus exposure and HLA in healthy donors. The PCR employed 60 Vbeta primers together with 13 Jbeta primers. Assay used: immunoSEQ multiplex PCR; TCRdb lists only in-frame clones, some missing. The table has more than 100,000 clones, approximately 70% seen once. Sequenced material: PBMCs. These receptors were collected from a man aged 18 to 30 in good health and CMV-seronegative.

This chain connects TRBV15 to TRBJ2-3, with D hard to call. Germline loops: CDR1 LNHNV, CDR2 YYDKDF (reference sequence). Deletions cut 3 bases from V and 4 bases from J, with 11 bases between. The CDR3 extends over 14 amino acids. The CDR3 DNA is TGTGCCACCAGCAGCCAAATGCGCGCAGATACGCAGTATTTT. As protein: CATSSQMRADTQYF.

The chain carries TRBV10-1 and TRBJ1-1; D is unclear. CDR1 WNHNN and CDR2 SYGVQD come from the germline V gene (reference sequence). The CDR3 runs to 13 residues. V lost 3 bases and J lost 8, with 13 bases in between. CDR3 protein: CASSEGRSIEAFF. The CDR3 region has the DNA TGCGCCAGCAGTGAAGGCAGGTCGATCGAAGCTTTCTTT.

The chain employs TRBV27 and TRBJ2-2; no reliable D call. Trimming removed 5 bases from V and 1 base from J, with 8 bases in between. CDR1 is MNHEY and CDR2 is SMNVEV in the germline V gene (reference sequence). This CDR3 region has 14 residues. For the CDR3, the DNA is TGTGCCAGCAGTCGCGACATGAACACCGGGGAGCTGTTTTTT. This encodes CASSRDMNTGELFF.

CDR3 protein: CASSEGAAGTNRGLFF. The CDR3 nucleotides read TGTGCCAGCAGTGAAGGGGCGGCAGGCACGAACAGGGGGCTGTTTTTT. The genes are TRBV2 and TRBJ2-2; 7 nucleotides match TRBD1. From germline, CDR1 is SNHLY and CDR2 FYNNEI. The CDR3 runs to 16 residues. J was trimmed by 13 bases and V by 1 base; bases with no gene match: 15.

This clone was seen a single time. The chain is built from TRBV19 and TRBJ1-1; D gene uncertain. Germline loops: CDR1 LNHDA, CDR2 SQIVND (reference sequence). This CDR3 region has 14 residues. The V end was cut by 4 bases, the J end by 4 bases, with 13 bases between. The CDR3 nucleotides read TGTGCCAGTAGTACCTTCGGGATTGGCACTGAAGCTTTCTTT. Translating it yields CASSTFGIGTEAFF.

The rearrangement joins TRBV5-1 to TRBJ1-4; 7 nucleotides match TRBD1. The ends lost 6 bases at V and 3 bases at J; junction bases unmatched: 8. CDR3 length: 15 amino acids. CDR1 and CDR2 from the germline V gene are SGHRS and YFSETQ. The CDR3 loop is CASTRTGLANEKLFF. In DNA form, the CDR3 reads TGCGCCAGCACCCGGACAGGTTTGGCTAATGAAAAACTGTTTTTT.

This clone was seen a handful of times. V and J are TRBV6-5 and TRBJ2-5; 14 bases map to TRBD2. The CDR3 contains 16 residues. Germline V gives CDR1 MNHEY, CDR2 SVGAGI. V lost 3 bases to trimming and J lost 11 bases; unmatched junction nucleotides: 11. CDR3 in amino acids: CASSYRLAGGLREQYF. The CDR3 nucleotides are TGTGCCAGCAGTTATCGACTAGCGGGAGGGCTACGGGAGCAGTACTTC.

J is TRBJ2-5 and V is TRBV9; unclear D gene. This CDR3 region has 12 residues. CDR1 SGDLS and CDR2 YYNGEE come from the germline V gene. Trimming took 4 bases from V and 8 from J, leaving 12 bases between them. This CDR3 is CASSPSPPTQYF. The CDR3 coding sequence is TGTGCCAGCAGCCCTTCCCCCCCCACCCAGTACTTC.

The CDR3 reads CASSSTRRLDVMNTEAFF. CDR3 sequence (DNA): TGCGCCAGCAGCTCCACCCGAAGACTCGACGTCATGAACACTGAAGCTTTCTTT. V gene TRBV5-1 combines with J gene TRBJ1-1; D is unresolved. The CDR3 spans 18 residues. The germline V gene has CDR1 SGHRS and CDR2 YFSETQ. The V and J ends lost 3 bases and 0 bases respectively, with 21 bases between them. Full variable domain (rest looked up from reference TRBV5-1 and TRBJ1-1): KAGVTQTPRYLIKTRGQQVTLSCSPISGHRSVSWYQQTPGQGLQFLFEYFSETQRNKGNFPGRFSGRQFSNSRSEMNVSTLELGDSALYLCASSSTRRLDVMNTEAFFGQGTRLTVV.

The chain is built from TRBV5-6 and TRBJ1-2; TRBD1 is a possible D gene (5 bases). V lost 4 bases to trimming and J lost 5 bases, with 21 bases between them. Germline CDR1 reads SGHDT; CDR2 reads YYEEEE. This CDR3 contains 16 residues. Written as DNA, the CDR3 is TGTGCCAGCAGCCCCTACCATCCGGACAAGGAATATGGCTACACCTTC. This codes for CASSPYHPDKEYGYTF.

The chain recombines TRBV5-1 with TRBJ1-6; D gene ambiguous. The length of the CDR3 is 19 residues. V was cut by 2 bases and J by 0 bases, with 18 bases left in between. The germline V gene encodes CDR1 SGHRS and CDR2 YFSETQ. The CDR3 protein is CASSFKNFNSRSYNSPLHF. CDR3 in DNA: TGCGCCAGCAGCTTTAAAAATTTTAACAGCCGCTCCTATAATTCACCCCTCCACTTT.

This clone showed up just a few times. Other DNA sequences in this specimen translate into the identical CDR3. The CDR3, as DNA: TGCGCCAGCAGCCCTCCGGGACAGGGGGCCAACGAGCAGTACTTC. Amino acid sequence: CASSPPGQGANEQYF. The V gene is TRBV5-1, the J gene TRBJ2-7, with TRBD1 identical over 12 bases. The CDR3 contains 15 residues. The ends lost 4 bases at V and 5 bases at J; junction bases unmatched: 7. Germline values: CDR1 SGHRS, CDR2 YFSETQ.

In the case of this clone: An end of the junction differs from the germline gene, which may be a read error. The chain is built from TRBV11-3 and TRBJ2-1; possible D gene TRBD2, 6 bases. CDR3 length equals 15 residues. Germline values: CDR1 SGHNT, CDR2 YENEEA. The CDR3 region is CASSLVGGIYNGQFF. The CDR3 coding sequence is TGTGCCAGCAGCTTAGTTGGCGGGATCTACAATGGGCAGTTCTTC.

Here the CDR3 reads CASSFLRGETQYF. The DNA of the CDR3 is TGTGCCAGCAGTTTTCTCCGGGGGGAGACCCAGTACTTC. V and J are TRBV28 and TRBJ2-5; D possibly corresponds to TRBD2 (6 bases). CDR1 MDHEN and CDR2 SYDVKM come from the germline V gene. The V end was cut by 3 bases, the J end by 5 bases, with 10 bases between. The CDR3 length is 13 residues. Full variable domain (rest looked up from reference TRBV28 and TRBJ2-5): DVKVTQSSRYLVKRTGEKVFLECVQDMDHENMFWYRQDPGLGLRLIYFSYDVKMKEKGDIPEGYSVSREKKERFSLILESASTNQTSMYLCASSFLRGETQYFGPGTRLLVL.

This clone has only one observation. The J gene is TRBJ2-7, the V gene TRBV5-6; perhaps TRBD1 as D (5 bases). V gave up 3 bases and J gave up 2 bases, with 15 bases separating them. The CDR3 contains 15 residues. Germline CDR1 SGHDT, CDR2 YYEEEE. CDR3 region: CASSSTGPTAYEQYF. The CDR3 DNA follows: TGTGCCAGCAGCTCCACAGGTCCGACGGCCTACGAGCAGTACTTC.

The rearrangement uses TRBV27 and TRBJ2-1; TRBD2 aligns across 7 bases. The CDR3 is made up of 15 amino acids. With 10 bases clipped from V and 8 bases from J, the junction kept 17 bases outside the gene matches. Germline lookup yields CDR1 MNHEY and CDR2 SMNVEV (reference sequence). The CDR3 loop reads CATGFLAGGYDEQFF. The CDR3 coding sequence is TGTGCCACCGGGTTCTTAGCGGGTGGGTACGATGAGCAGTTCTTC.

This CDR3 is CASLLSSGTGLTQPQHF. Here the CDR3 DNA reads TGTGCCAGTCTACTTTCCTCCGGGACAGGGTTGACTCAGCCCCAGCATTTT. The V and J genes are TRBV19 and TRBJ1-5; the match to TRBD1 covers 9 bases. Germline V gives CDR1 LNHDA, CDR2 SQIVND (reference sequence). Trimming cost V 8 bases and J 6 bases; bases outside gene matches: 17. The CDR3 consists of 17 residues.

This sequence joins TRBV5-8 and TRBJ2-1; possible D gene TRBD2, 5 bases. The V gene lost 4 bases and the J gene lost 10 bases, with 9 bases spanning the gap. This CDR3 region has 11 residues. CDR1 is SGHTS, CDR2 YDEGEE, per germline. CDR3 in amino acids: CASSARVEQFF. In DNA, the CDR3 is TGTGCCAGCAGCGCGCGGGTGGAGCAGTTCTTC.

The CDR3 nucleotides are TGTGCCAGCAGCCCTAGACAGGGAGCATTGAACACTGAAGCTTTCTTT. Amino acids: CASSPRQGALNTEAFF. V usage is TRBV7-9 and J usage is TRBJ1-1, with 7 bases aligning to TRBD1. V was pared by 5 bases and J by 0 bases, with 9 bases of the junction left unmatched. CDR3 length equals 16 residues. CDR1 and CDR2 (germline): SEHNR, FQNEAQ (reference sequence).

The J gene is TRBJ2-3, the V gene TRBV6-5; tentative D call: TRBD2 (5 bases). The CDR3 runs 12 residues. Germline V CDR1 and CDR2: MNHEY, SVGAGI. V was shortened by 6 bases and J by 5 bases, with 9 bases between the two germline ends. CDR3 protein: CASRRGRDTQYF. CDR3 nucleotides: TGTGCCAGCAGGCGTGGGAGAGATACGCAGTATTTT.

The V and J genes are TRBV10-3 and TRBJ2-2, with 7 nucleotides matching TRBD1. This CDR3 is 16 amino acids long. V lost 2 bases, J lost 1 base, and 4 bases stayed unmatched. Germline values: CDR1 ENHRY, CDR2 SYGVKD. This CDR3 is CAISEPRQGNTGELFF. The CDR3 DNA is TGTGCCATCAGTGAGCCTCGACAGGGGAACACCGGGGAGCTGTTTTTT.